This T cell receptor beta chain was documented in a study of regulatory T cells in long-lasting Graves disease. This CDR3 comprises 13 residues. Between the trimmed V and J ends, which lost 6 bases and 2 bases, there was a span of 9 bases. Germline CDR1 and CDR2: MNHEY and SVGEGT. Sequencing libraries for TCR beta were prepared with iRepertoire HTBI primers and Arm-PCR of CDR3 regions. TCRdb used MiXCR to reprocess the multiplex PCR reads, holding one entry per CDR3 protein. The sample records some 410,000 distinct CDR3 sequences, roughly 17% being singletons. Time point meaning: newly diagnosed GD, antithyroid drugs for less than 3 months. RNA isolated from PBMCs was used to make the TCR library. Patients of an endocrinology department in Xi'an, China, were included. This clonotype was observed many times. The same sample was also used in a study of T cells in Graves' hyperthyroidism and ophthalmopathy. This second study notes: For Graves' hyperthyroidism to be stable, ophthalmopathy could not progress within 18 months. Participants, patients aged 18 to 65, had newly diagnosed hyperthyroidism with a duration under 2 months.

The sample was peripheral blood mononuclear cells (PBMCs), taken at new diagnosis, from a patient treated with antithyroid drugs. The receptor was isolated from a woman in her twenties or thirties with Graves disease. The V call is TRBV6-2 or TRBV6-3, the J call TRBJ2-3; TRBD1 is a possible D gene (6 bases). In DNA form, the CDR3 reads TGTGCCAGCAGACGACAGGTCACAGATACGCAGTATTTT. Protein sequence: CASRRQVTDTQYF.